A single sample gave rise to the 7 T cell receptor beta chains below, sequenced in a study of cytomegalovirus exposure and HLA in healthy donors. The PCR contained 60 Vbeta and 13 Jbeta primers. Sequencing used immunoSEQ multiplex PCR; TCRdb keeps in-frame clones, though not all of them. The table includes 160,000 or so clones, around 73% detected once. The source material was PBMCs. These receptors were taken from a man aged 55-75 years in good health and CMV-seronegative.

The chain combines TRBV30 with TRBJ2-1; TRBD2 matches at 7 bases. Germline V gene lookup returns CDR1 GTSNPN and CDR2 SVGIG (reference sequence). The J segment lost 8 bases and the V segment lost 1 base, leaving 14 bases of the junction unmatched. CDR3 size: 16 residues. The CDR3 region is CAWSGASGKTGDEQFF. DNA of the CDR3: TGTGCCTGGAGTGGGGCTAGCGGCAAAACGGGGGATGAGCAGTTCTTC.

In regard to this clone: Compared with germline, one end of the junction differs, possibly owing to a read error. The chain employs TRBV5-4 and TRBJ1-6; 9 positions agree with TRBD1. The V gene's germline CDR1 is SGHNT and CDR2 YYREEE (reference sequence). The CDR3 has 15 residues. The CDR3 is CASSSGQGDSSPLNF. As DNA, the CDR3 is TGTGCCAGCAGCTCGGGACAGGGTGATAGTTCACCCCTCAACTTT.

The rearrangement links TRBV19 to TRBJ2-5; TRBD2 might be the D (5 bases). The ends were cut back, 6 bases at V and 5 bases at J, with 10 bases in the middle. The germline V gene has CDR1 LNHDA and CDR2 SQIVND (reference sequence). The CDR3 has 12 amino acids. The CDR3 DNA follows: TGTGCCAGTAGCCCTCGGGATGAGACCCAGTACTTC. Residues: CASSPRDETQYF.

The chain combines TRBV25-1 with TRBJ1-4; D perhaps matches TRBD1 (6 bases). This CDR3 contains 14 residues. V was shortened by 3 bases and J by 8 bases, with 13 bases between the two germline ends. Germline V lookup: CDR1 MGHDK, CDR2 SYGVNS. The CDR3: CASSENRVEEKLFF. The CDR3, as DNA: TGTGCCAGCAGTGAGAACAGGGTCGAGGAAAAACTGTTTTTT.

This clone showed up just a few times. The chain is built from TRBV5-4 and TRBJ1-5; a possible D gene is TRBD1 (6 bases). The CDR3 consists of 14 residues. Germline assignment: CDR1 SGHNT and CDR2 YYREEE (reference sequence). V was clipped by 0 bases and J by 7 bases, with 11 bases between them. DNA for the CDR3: TGTGCCAGCAGCTTGGAGGGGGTCGGGCAGCCCCAGCATTTT. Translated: CASSLEGVGQPQHF.

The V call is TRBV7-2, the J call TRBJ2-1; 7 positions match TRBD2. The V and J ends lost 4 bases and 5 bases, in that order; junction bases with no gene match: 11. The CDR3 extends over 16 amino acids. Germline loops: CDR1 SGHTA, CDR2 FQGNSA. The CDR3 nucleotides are TGTGCCAGCAGCTCCAGCAGGGCTAGCGGAAACAATGAGCAGTTCTTC. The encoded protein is CASSSSRASGNNEQFF.

The CDR3 coding sequence is TGTGCCAGCAGCGCACAGGGGGAAGAGACCCAGTACTTC. Its protein is CASSAQGEETQYF. The chain is built from TRBV5-6 and TRBJ2-5; 8 bases are shared with TRBD1. This CDR3 contains 13 residues. The germline CDR1 and CDR2 sequences are SGHDT and YYEEEE. The junction had 2 bases not matched to a gene; V was cut back by 4 bases and J by 3 bases. Full variable domain (outside the CDR3, taken from reference TRBV5-6 and TRBJ2-5): DAGVTQSPTHLIKTRGQQVTLRCSPKSGHDTVSWYQQALGQGPQFIFQYYEEEERQRGNFPDRFSGHQFPNYSSELNVNALLLGDSALYLCASSAQGEETQYFGPGTRLLVL.